This TCR beta chain was captured by sequencing in a study of OX40 agonist ivuxolimab in advanced cancers. On the study more broadly: One hepatocellular carcinoma and a couple of cutaneous melanoma patients partially responded. Overall study results and limits: CD4+ and CD8+ blood T cells expanded clonally by week 6 at 0.1 to 3.0 mg/kg. Normalized T-cell clonal expansion was also low in some nonresponders. The specificity for antigen of the expanded peripheral T cells was not determined.

Of note for this clone: Its antigen is not identified.

Trimming took 1 base from V and 3 from J, leaving 6 bases between them. Germline V gene sequence: CDR1 SGHTA, CDR2 FQGNSA. The CDR3 runs 13 residues. This table comes from immunoSEQ multiplex PCR, and its TCRdb copy is limited to in-frame clones, with some not included. The sample consists of nearly 85,000 clones, less than 90% of them appearing once. This chain links TRBV7-2 with TRBJ1-1; D is unresolved. The receptor was isolated from an adult with an advanced solid tumor such as melanoma, head and neck, liver or kidney cancer. This material consisted of CD4+ or CD8+ T cells sorted from blood, taken in a trial of the OX40 agonist ivuxolimab. DNA for the CDR3: TGTGCCAGCAGCTTAGGTGTAGACACTGAAGCTTTCTTT. Its protein is CASSLGVDTEAFF.